The 18 T cell receptor beta chains given below trace back to one sample, sequenced in a study of spatial heterogeneity in lung cancer. Overall study results and limits: Tumoral mutation counts were tracked by counts of expanded intratumoral alpha and beta TCRs.

Each CDR3 protein gets one entry after TCRdb re-called the 5' RACE reads with MiXCR. Found here are about 100,000 distinct CDR3 sequences, about 4.6% of them singletons; the top ten hold 20% to 25%. Their antigen targets remain unknown. The time point: sample taken at primary tumor resection. The sequencing used lung tumor tissue, collected at surgery. The origin of the receptors is a male donor with early-stage non-small cell lung cancer.

This clonotype was observed many times. The rearrangement joins TRBV20-1 to TRBJ2-3, with 10 nucleotides matching TRBD2. V lost 2 bases and J lost 3; bases outside the gene matches: 2. In germline, CDR1 is DFQATT, CDR2 SNEGSKA (reference sequence). This CDR3 is built from 14 residues. CDR3 DNA: TGCAGTGCTAGAATAGCGGGAGGTACAGATACGCAGTATTTT. Translating gives CSARIAGGTDTQYF.

This clonotype was detected ten times or more. The chain combines TRBV5-6 with TRBJ2-5; 7 bases match TRBD1. V was pared by 4 bases and J by 3 bases, with 6 bases of the junction left unmatched. CDR1 is SGHDT, CDR2 YYEEEE, per germline. The CDR3 is made up of 14 amino acids. CDR3 sequence: CASSPGTVEETQYF. The CDR3 DNA reads TGTGCCAGCAGCCCAGGGACAGTTGAAGAGACCCAGTACTTC. Looking up the rest from reference TRBV5-6 and TRBJ2-5 gives the full variable domain: DAGVTQSPTHLIKTRGQQVTLRCSPKSGHDTVSWYQQALGQGPQFIFQYYEEEERQRGNFPDRFSGHQFPNYSSELNVNALLLGDSALYLCASSPGTVEETQYFGPGTRLLVL.

This clonotype was detected many times. The CDR3 reads CSVTGPGLTNTEAFF. The CDR3 DNA reads as TGCAGCGTTACAGGACCGGGACTGACGAACACTGAAGCTTTCTTT. The chain employs TRBV29-1 and TRBJ1-1, with D possibly matching TRBD1 (5 bases). The CDR3 contains 15 residues. The germline gives CDR1 SQVTM, CDR2 ANQGSEA. The V and J ends lost 5 bases and 1 base respectively, with 17 bases between them.

This clonotype was found many times. The CDR3 here is CASSYSTGGTQYF. The CDR3 coding sequence is TGTGCCAGCAGTTACTCAACCGGGGGGACCCAGTACTTC. The chain couples TRBV6-2 or TRBV6-3 to TRBJ2-5; D possibly corresponds to TRBD2 (6 bases). Germline V CDR1 and CDR2: MNHEY, SVGEGT. The CDR3 is made up of 13 amino acids. V lost 0 bases and J lost 7, with 9 bases in between.

Turning to this clonotype: Given the absence of the conserved phenylalanine or tryptophan at the CDR3 end, a read error is likely. The J gene is TRBJ1-2, the V gene TRBV29-1; D gene ambiguous. The CDR3 loop spans 11 amino acids. Trimming took 5 bases from V and 4 from J, leaving 8 bases between them. Germline CDR1 and CDR2: SQVTM and ANQGSEA. CDR3 coding DNA: TGCAGCGTTAGAAGAGCCTATGGCTACACCTAC. Its translation: CSVRRAYGYTY.

This clonotype showed up many times. This sequence joins TRBV20-1 and TRBJ2-1; TRBD2 matches at 7 bases. The trim removed 6 bases at V and 14 bases at J, leaving 16 bases unmatched. CDR3 length: 13 amino acids. The germline V gene encodes CDR1 DFQATT and CDR2 SNEGSKA (reference sequence). CDR3 in amino acids: CSARATRGSPEFF. The CDR3 nucleotides read TGCAGTGCCCGGGCCACTCGCGGGAGTCCTGAGTTCTTC.

This clonotype showed up many times. This chain uses TRBV14 with TRBJ2-1; a possible D gene is TRBD1 (5 bases). This CDR3 comprises 21 residues. Trimming removed 2 bases at V and 3 bases at J, with 29 bases between. CDR1 is SGHDN, CDR2 FVKESK, per germline. The CDR3 spells CASSQKGLGASLSFNYNEQFF. The CDR3 DNA reads TGTGCCAGCAGCCAAAAGGGTTTAGGGGCAAGCCTCTCATTTAACTACAATGAGCAGTTCTTC.

This clonotype was recorded at least ten times. V gene TRBV20-1 combines with J gene TRBJ1-2; 7 bases map to TRBD1. Trimming at V came to 3 bases and at J to 14 bases, leaving 15 bases not matched to a gene. Germline CDR1 reads DFQATT; CDR2 reads SNEGSKA (reference sequence). The CDR3 has 13 amino acids. CDR3 in amino acids: CSARGGQGVTWTF. The CDR3, as DNA: TGCAGTGCTAGGGGCGGGCAGGGGGTAACCTGGACCTTC.

This clonotype appeared a few times. V and J are TRBV20-1 and TRBJ2-7, with 9 bases fitting TRBD1. Germline loops: CDR1 DFQATT, CDR2 SNEGSKA (reference sequence). This CDR3 has 15 residues. Trimming removed 5 bases from V and 5 bases from J; junction bases left unmatched: 13. CDR3 in amino acids: CSAGTLGQGTHEQYF. The DNA of the CDR3 is TGCAGTGCTGGGACCCTGGGACAGGGAACCCACGAGCAGTACTTC.

This clonotype was counted many times. V is TRBV11-2 and J is TRBJ2-3; D remains ambiguous. The CDR3 loop spans 14 amino acids. Trimming took 1 base from V and 1 from J, leaving 6 bases between them. CDR1 is SGHAT and CDR2 is FQNNGV in the germline V gene. The CDR3 region has the DNA TGTGCCAGCAGCTTAGTCCGGGGCACAGATACGCAGTATTTT. Amino acids: CASSLVRGTDTQYF.

This clonotype was seen many times. Here the CDR3 reads CASSWGLNGYTF. For the CDR3, the DNA is TGTGCCAGCAGTTGGGGGTTAAATGGCTACACCTTC. The chain links TRBV12-3 or TRBV12-4 to TRBJ1-2; tentative D call: TRBD1 (5 bases). V lost 4 bases, J lost 6 bases, and 9 bases lay in between. The length of the CDR3 is 12 residues.

In its sample, this clonotype was seen many times. The rearrangement links TRBV5-6 to TRBJ2-4; maybe TRBD1 (6 bases). V lost 4 bases and J 3 bases, leaving 11 bases between the germline ends. The germline gives CDR1 SGHDT, CDR2 YYEEEE. The CDR3 extends over 14 amino acids. CDR3 protein: CASSRTVVKNIQYF. CDR3 DNA sequence: TGTGCCAGCAGCAGGACAGTCGTCAAAAACATTCAGTACTTC.

This clonotype was picked up many times. This chain links TRBV27 with TRBJ2-7; D is uncertain. The CDR3 is 13 amino acids. Per germline, CDR1 MNHEY and CDR2 SMNVEV (reference sequence). Trimming pared 2 bases from V and 1 base from J, leaving 6 bases between. CDR3 region: CASSLGESYEQYF. In nucleotides, the CDR3 is TGTGCCAGCAGTTTAGGAGAGTCCTACGAGCAGTACTTC.

This clonotype was observed many times. The chain combines TRBV3-1 with TRBJ2-5; 11 bases match TRBD2. Trimming cost V 2 bases and J 5 bases; bases outside gene matches: 4. The CDR3 runs 15 residues. CDR1 is LGHDT and CDR2 is YNNKEL in the germline V gene (reference sequence). CDR3 amino acids: CASSQTSGSVETQYF. In DNA form, the CDR3 reads TGTGCCAGCAGCCAAACTAGCGGGAGCGTGGAGACCCAGTACTTC.

V and J are TRBV6-5 and TRBJ2-1, with 11 bases aligning to TRBD2. In germline, CDR1 is MNHEY, CDR2 SVGAGI. V was pared by 1 base and J by 9 bases, with 11 bases of the junction left unmatched. CDR3 length: 17 amino acids. This chain's CDR3 is CASSYLNSLAGVGEQFF. CDR3 in DNA: TGTGCCAGCAGTTACTTGAACTCACTAGCGGGAGTAGGTGAGCAGTTCTTC.

A note on this clonotype: This sequence may be a read error, since a much larger clone differs from it by one base. This sequence joins TRBV7-9 and TRBJ2-3; the D gene is possibly TRBD2 (5 bases). This CDR3 contains 14 residues. With 11 bases removed from V and 2 bases from J, the gap between germline ends came to 17 bases. Germline V gene lookup returns CDR1 SEHNR and CDR2 FQNEAQ (reference sequence). The CDR3 loop is CAAPGMSDTDTQYF. CDR3 coding DNA: TGTGCCGCTCCCGGGATGAGCGACACAGATACGCAGTATTTT.

This clonotype was recorded at least ten times. This chain links TRBV5-1 with TRBJ1-1; a weak D match, TRBD1 (5 bases). In germline, CDR1 is SGHRS, CDR2 YFSETQ. Trimming left V 4 bases short and J 4 bases short, with 14 bases between. The CDR3 totals 14 residues. CDR3 residues: CASSQGVIGTEAFF. As DNA, the CDR3 is TGCGCCAGCAGCCAAGGGGTAATCGGCACTGAAGCTTTCTTT.

This clonotype was found a few times. The chain joins TRBV6-5 to TRBJ1-5; no firm D call. V was pared by 6 bases and J by 3 bases, with 12 bases between. The germline gives CDR1 MNHEY, CDR2 SVGAGI. The CDR3 length is 14 residues. The CDR3 coding sequence is TGTGCCAGCAGAGCTAGGACCATCAATCAGCCCCAGCATTTT. It translates to CASRARTINQPQHF.